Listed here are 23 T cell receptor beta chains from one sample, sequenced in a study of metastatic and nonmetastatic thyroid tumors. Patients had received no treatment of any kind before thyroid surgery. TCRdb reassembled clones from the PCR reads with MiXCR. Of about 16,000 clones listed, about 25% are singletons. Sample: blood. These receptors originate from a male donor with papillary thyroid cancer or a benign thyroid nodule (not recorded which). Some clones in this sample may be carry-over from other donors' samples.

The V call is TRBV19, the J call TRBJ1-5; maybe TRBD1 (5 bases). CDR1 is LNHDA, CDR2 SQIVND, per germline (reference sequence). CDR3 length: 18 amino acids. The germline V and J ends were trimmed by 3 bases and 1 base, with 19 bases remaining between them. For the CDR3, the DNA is TGTGCCAGTAGTATGGCCCCAATTCAGGGTAAAAGCAATCAGCCCCAGCATTTT. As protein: CASSMAPIQGKSNQPQHF.

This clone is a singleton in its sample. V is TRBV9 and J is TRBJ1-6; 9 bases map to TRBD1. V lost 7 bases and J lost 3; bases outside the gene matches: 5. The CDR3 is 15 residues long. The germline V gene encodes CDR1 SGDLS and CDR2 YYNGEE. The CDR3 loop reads CASATGGNYNSPLHF. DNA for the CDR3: TGTGCCAGCGCGACAGGGGGGAACTATAATTCACCCCTCCACTTT. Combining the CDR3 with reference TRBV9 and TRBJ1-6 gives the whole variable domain DSGVTQTPKHLITATGQRVTLRCSPRSGDLSVYWYQQSLDQGLQFLIQYYNGEERAKGNILERFSAQQFPDLHSELNLSSLELGDSALYFCASATGGNYNSPLHFGNGTRLTVT.

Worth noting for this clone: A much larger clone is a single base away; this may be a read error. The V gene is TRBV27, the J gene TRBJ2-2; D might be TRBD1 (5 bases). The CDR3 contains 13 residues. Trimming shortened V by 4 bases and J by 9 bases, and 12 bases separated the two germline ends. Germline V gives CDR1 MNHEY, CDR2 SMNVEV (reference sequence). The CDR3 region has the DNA TGTGCCAGCAGTTCGACAGCAACCTGGGAGCTGTTTTTT. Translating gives CASSSTATWELFF.

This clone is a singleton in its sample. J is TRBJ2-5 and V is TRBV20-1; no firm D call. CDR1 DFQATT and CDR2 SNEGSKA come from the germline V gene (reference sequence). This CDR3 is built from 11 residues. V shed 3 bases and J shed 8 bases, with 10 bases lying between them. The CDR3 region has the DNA TGCAGTGCTAGCGATGCGCATACCCAGTACTTC. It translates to CSASDAHTQYF.

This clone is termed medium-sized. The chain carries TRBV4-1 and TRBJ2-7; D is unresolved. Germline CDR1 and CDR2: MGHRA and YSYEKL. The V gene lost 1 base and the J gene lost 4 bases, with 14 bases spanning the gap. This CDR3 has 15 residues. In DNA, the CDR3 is TGCGCCAGCAGCCAAGGACACGGAGTTGGTTACGAGCAGTACTTC. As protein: CASSQGHGVGYEQYF.

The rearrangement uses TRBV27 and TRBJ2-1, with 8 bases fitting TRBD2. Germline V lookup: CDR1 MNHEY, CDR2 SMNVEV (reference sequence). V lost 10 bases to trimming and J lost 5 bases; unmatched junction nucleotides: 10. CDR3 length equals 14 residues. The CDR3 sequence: CATGGNRGNNEQFF. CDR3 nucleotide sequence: TGTGCCACGGGGGGGAATAGGGGGAACAATGAGCAGTTCTTC.

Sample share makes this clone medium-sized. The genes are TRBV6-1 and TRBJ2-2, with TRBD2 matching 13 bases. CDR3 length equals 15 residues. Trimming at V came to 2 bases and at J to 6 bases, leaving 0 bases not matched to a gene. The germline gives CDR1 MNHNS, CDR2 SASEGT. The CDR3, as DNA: TGTGCCAGCAGTGAAACTAGCGGGGGGGCCGGGGAGCTGTTTTTT. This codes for CASSETSGGAGELFF.

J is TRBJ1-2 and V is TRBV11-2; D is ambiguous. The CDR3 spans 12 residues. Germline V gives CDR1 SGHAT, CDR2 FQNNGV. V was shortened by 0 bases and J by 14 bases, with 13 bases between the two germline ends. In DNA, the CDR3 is TGTGCCAGCAGCTTAGATTGGGGAACAGTGACCTTC. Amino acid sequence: CASSLDWGTVTF.

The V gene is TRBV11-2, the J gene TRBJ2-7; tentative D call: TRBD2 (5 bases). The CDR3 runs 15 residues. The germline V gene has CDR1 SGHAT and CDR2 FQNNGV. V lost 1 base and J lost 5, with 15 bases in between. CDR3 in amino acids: CASSLGEGVRNEQYF. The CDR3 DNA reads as TGTGCCAGCAGCTTAGGTGAGGGAGTAAGGAACGAGCAGTACTTC.

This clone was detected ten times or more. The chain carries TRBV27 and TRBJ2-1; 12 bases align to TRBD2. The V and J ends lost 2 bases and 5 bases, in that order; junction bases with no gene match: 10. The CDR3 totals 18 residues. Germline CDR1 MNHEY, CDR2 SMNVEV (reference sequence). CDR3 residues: CASSLRGLAGRTNNEQFF. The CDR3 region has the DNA TGTGCCAGCAGTTTAAGGGGACTAGCGGGCCGCACCAACAATGAGCAGTTCTTC.

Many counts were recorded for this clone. CDR3 nucleotides: TGTGCCAGCAGCTACACCGGGCGGGAGGGATACAATGAGCAGTTCTTC. As protein: CASSYTGREGYNEQFF. The genes are TRBV12-3 or TRBV12-4 and TRBJ2-1; 9 nucleotides line up with TRBD2. There are 16 residues in the CDR3. With 6 bases clipped from V and 4 bases from J, the junction kept 10 bases outside the gene matches.

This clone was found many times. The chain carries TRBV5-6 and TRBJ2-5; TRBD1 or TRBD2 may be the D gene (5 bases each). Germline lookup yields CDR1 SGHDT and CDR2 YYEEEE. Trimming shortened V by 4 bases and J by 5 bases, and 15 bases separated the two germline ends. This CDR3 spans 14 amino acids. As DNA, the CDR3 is TGTGCCAGCAGCCGGCAGGGAGAGGGGGAGACCCAGTACTTC. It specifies CASSRQGEGETQYF.

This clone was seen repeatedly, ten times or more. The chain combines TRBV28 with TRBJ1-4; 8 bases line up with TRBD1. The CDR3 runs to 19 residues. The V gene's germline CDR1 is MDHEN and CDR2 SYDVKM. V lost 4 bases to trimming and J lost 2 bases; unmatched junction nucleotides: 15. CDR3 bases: TGTGCCAGCAGTTCCCGCCTGACAGGGGTGAGGACGACTAATGAAAAACTGTTTTTT. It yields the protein CASSSRLTGVRTTNEKLFF.

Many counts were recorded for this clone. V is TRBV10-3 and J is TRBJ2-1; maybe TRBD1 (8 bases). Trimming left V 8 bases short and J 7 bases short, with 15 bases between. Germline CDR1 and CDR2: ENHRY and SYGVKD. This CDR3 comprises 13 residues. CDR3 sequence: CAIRTGRENEQFF. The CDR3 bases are TGTGCCATCCGGACAGGGAGGGAGAATGAGCAGTTCTTC.

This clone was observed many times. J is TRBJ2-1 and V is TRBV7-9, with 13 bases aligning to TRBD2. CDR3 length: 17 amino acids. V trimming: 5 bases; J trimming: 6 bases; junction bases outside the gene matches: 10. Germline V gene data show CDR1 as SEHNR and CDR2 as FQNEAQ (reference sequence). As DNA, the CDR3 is TGTGCCAGCAGCAAACCGATCGGGACTAGCGGGGCCAATGAGCAGTTCTTC. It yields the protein CASSKPIGTSGANEQFF.

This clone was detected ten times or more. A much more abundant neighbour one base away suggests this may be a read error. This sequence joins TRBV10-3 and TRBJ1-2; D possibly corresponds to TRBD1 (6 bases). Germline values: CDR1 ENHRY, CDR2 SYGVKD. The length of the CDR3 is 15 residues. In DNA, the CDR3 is TGTGCCATCAAGACAGGAGACATTACTAACTATGACTACACCTTC. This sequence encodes CAIKTGDITNYDYTF.

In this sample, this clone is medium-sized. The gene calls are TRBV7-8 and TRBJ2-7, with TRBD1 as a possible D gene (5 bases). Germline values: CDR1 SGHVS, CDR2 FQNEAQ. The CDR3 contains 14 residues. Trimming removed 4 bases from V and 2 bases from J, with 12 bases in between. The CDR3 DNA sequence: TGTGCCAGCAGCTCCCCCGCGACAGCCTACGAGCAGTACTTC. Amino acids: CASSSPATAYEQYF.

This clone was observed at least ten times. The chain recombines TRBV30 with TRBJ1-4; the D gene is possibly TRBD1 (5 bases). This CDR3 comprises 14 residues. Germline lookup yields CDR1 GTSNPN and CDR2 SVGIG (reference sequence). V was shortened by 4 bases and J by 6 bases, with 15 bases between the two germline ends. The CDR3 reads CAWTSGRVDEKLFF. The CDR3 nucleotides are TGTGCCTGGACTTCGGGCAGGGTTGATGAAAAACTGTTTTTT.

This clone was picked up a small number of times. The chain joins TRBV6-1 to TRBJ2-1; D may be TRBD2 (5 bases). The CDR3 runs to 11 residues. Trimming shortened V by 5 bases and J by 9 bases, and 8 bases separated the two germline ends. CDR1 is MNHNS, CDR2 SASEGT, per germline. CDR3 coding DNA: TGTGCCAGCAGTCTCGGACTTGAGCAGTTCTTC. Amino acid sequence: CASSLGLEQFF.

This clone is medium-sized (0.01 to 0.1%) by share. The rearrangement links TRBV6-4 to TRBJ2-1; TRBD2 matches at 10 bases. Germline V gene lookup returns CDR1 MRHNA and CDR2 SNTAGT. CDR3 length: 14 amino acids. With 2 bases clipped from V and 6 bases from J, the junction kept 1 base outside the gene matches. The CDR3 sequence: CASSDSGGANEQFF. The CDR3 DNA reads TGTGCCAGCAGTGACAGCGGGGGGGCCAATGAGCAGTTCTTC.

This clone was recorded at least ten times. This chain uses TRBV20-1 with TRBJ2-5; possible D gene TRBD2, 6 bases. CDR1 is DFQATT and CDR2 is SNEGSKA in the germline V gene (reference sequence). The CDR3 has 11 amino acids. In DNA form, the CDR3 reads TGCAGAGCCGGGACTCAAGAGACCCAGTACTTC. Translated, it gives CRAGTQETQYF.

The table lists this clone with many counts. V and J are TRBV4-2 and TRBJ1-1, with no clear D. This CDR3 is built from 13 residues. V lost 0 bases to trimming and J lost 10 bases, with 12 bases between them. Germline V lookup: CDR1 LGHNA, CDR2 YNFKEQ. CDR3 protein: CASSQDMEGAAFF. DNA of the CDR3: TGTGCCAGCAGCCAAGATATGGAGGGAGCAGCTTTCTTT.

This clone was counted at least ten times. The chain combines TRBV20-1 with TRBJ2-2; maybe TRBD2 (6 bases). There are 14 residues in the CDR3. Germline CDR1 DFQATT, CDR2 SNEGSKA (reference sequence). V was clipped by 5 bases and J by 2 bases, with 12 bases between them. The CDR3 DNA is TGCAGTGCTTGGGACGGGGGAAACACCGGGGAGCTGTTTTTT. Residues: CSAWDGGNTGELFF.